The source of this T cell receptor (beta chain) is a study of brain metastases from non-small cell lung cancer. General observations from the study: Brain metastases had lower T-cell infiltration than primary tumors. Compared with their matched primary tumors, roughly 67% of brain metastases showed expanded T-cell clones.

With respect to this clone: What it recognizes is unknown.

Germline assignment: CDR1 SGHRS and CDR2 YFSETQ. The J segment lost 6 bases and the V segment lost 5 bases, leaving 5 bases of the junction unmatched. The CDR3 has 14 amino acids. TCRdb's copy holds only in-frame clones and misses some; the assay was immunoSEQ multiplex PCR. In the table there are about 4,800 clones, 60% to 85% of which are singletons. The chain has TRBV5-1 and TRBJ1-4, with 9 positions matching TRBD1. Sequences were obtained from primary lung tumor tissue. This sequence originates from a donor older than 35 with non-small cell lung cancer. CDR3 residues: CASSPRQGDEKLFF. In nucleotides, the CDR3 is TGCGCCAGCAGTCCCCGACAGGGGGATGAAAAACTGTTTTTT.